A single sample is the source of the 5 T cell receptor beta chains below, sequenced in a study of blood T cell repertoires in COVID-19. Clones were sequenced by immunoSEQ multiplex PCR, and TCRdb holds only the in-frame ones, with some missing. The sample includes a few hundred thousand clones, 82% of them seen just once. The sequencing sample was made of peripheral blood. These receptors all stem from a woman at least 80 years old with acute or convalescent COVID-19.

This clone was observed a few times. The gene calls are TRBV7-3 and TRBJ2-2; no firm D call. The germline V gene has CDR1 SGHTA and CDR2 FQGTGA. V lost 5 bases, J lost 4 bases, and 8 bases lay in between. This CDR3 comprises 13 residues. This chain's CDR3 is CASSSAITGELFF. The CDR3 bases are TGTGCCAGCAGCAGCGCTATCACCGGGGAGCTGTTTTTT.

This clone was observed a single time. This chain connects TRBV19 to TRBJ1-1; tentative D call: TRBD1 (5 bases). This CDR3 is 13 amino acids long. V lost 6 bases and J lost 0, with 8 bases in between. CDR1 and CDR2 from the germline V gene are LNHDA and SQIVND (reference sequence). The DNA of the CDR3 is TGTGCCAGTAGCCCAGGGATGAACACTGAAGCTTTCTTT. Residues: CASSPGMNTEAFF.

The chain uses TRBV12-3 or TRBV12-4 and TRBJ1-2, with TRBD1 matching over 9 bases. The trim removed 4 bases at V and 8 bases at J, leaving 5 bases unmatched. The CDR3 sequence is 13 residues long. CDR3 sequence (DNA): TGTGCCAGCAGTTCAACAGGGGGCTGGGGCTACACCTTC. This gives the protein CASSSTGGWGYTF.

The V call is TRBV18, the J call TRBJ2-1; 10 nucleotides align to TRBD2. There are 13 residues in the CDR3. The J segment lost 14 bases and the V segment lost 0 bases, leaving 4 bases of the junction unmatched. CDR1 and CDR2 (germline): KGHSH, LQKENI. DNA for the CDR3: TGTGCCAGCTCACCACCGAGCGGGGGGGCCGAGTTCTTC. Protein product: CASSPPSGGAEFF.

This chain connects TRBV30 to TRBJ1-4; TRBD1 agrees at 7 bases. Losses at the gene ends were 8 bases for V and 3 bases for J; bases not matched to a gene: 6. The germline CDR1 and CDR2 sequences are GTSNPN and SVGIG (reference sequence). The CDR3 is made up of 13 amino acids. The CDR3 nucleotides read TGTGCCCTTCGGAGGGGGCCTAATGAAAAACTGTTTTTT. Its protein is CALRRGPNEKLFF.